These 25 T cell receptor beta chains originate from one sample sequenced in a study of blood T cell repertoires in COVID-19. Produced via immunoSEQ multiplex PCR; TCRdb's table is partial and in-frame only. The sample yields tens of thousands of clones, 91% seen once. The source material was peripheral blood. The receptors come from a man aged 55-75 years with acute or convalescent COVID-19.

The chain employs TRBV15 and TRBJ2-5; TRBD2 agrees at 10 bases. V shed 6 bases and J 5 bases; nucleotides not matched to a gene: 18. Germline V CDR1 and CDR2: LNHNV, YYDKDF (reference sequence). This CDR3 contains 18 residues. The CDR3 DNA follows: TGTGCCACCAGGAAATTAGAAATGGCTAGCGGGAGTGGGGAGACCCAGTACTTC. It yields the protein CATRKLEMASGSGETQYF.

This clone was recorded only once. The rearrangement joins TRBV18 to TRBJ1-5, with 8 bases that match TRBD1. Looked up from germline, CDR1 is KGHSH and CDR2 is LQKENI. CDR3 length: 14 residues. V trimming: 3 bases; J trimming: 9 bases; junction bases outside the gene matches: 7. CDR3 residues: CASSPGQGQRPQHF. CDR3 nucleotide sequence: TGTGCCAGCTCACCTGGACAGGGCCAAAGGCCCCAGCATTTT.

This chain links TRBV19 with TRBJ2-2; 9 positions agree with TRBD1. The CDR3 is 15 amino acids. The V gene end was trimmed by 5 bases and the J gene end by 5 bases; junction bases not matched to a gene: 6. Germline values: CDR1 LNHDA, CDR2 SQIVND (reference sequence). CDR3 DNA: TGTGCCAGTAGTGCACAGGGGGCGCGGACCGGGGAGCTGTTTTTT. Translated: CASSAQGARTGELFF.

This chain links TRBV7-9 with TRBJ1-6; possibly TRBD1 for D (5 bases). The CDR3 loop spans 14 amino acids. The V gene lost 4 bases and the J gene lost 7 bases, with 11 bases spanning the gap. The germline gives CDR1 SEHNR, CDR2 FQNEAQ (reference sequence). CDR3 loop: CASSSGTANSPLHF. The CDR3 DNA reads TGTGCCAGCAGCTCCGGGACTGCCAATTCACCCCTCCACTTT.

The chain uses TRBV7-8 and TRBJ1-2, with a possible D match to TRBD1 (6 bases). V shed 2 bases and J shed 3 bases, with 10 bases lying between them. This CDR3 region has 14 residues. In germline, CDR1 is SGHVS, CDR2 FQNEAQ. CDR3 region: CASSLTQGYYGYTF. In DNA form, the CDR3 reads TGTGCCAGCAGCTTAACGCAGGGGTACTATGGCTACACCTTC.

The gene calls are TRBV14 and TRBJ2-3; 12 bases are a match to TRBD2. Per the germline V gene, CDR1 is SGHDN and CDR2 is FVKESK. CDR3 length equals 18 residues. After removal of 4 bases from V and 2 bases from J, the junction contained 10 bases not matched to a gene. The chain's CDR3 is CASSPRTSGTPITDTQYF. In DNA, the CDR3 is TGTGCCAGCAGCCCCCGGACTAGCGGGACACCCATCACAGATACGCAGTATTTT.

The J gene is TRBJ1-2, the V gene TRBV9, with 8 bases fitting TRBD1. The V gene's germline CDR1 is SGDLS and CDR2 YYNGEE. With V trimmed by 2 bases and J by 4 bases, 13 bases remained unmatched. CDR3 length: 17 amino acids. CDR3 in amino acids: CASSVGTGGRGAYGYTF. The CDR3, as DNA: TGTGCCAGCAGCGTCGGGACAGGAGGAAGAGGAGCCTATGGCTACACCTTC.

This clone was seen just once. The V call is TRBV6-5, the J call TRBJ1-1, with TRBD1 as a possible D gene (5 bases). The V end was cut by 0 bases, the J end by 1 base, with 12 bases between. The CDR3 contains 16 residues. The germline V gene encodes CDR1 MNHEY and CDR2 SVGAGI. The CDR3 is CASSYSGYRGNTEAFF. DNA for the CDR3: TGTGCCAGCAGTTACTCGGGGTATAGGGGGAACACTGAAGCTTTCTTT.

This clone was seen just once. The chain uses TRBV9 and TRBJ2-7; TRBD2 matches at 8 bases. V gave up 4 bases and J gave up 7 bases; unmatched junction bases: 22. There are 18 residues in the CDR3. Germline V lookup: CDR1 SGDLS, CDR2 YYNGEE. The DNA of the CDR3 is TGTGCCAGCAGCCCCCGACAGAGCGGGAGTACTGGGGCACGAGAGCAGTACTTC. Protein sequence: CASSPRQSGSTGAREQYF.

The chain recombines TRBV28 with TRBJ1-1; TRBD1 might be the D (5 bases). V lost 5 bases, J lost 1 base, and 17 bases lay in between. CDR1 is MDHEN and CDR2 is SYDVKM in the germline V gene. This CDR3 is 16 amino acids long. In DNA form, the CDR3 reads TGTGCCAGCAGTGCCGCGGGGGGGTTCGGGAACACTGAAGCTTTCTTT. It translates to CASSAAGGFGNTEAFF. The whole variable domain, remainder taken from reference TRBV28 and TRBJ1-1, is DVKVTQSSRYLVKRTGEKVFLECVQDMDHENMFWYRQDPGLGLRLIYFSYDVKMKEKGDIPEGYSVSREKKERFSLILESASTNQTSMYLCASSAAGGFGNTEAFFGQGTRLTVV.

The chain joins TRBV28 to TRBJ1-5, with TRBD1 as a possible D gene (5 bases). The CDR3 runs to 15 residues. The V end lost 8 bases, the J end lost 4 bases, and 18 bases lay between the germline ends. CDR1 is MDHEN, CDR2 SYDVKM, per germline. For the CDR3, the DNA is TGTGCCAGCCAATACCCTTCGGGGGATAATCAGCCCCAGCATTTT. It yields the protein CASQYPSGDNQPQHF.

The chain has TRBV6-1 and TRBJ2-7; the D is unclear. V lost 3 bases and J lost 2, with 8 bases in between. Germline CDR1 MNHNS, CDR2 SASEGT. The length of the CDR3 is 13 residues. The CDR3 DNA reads TGTGCCAGCAGTGATAACCAGGCCTACGAGCAGTACTTC. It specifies CASSDNQAYEQYF.

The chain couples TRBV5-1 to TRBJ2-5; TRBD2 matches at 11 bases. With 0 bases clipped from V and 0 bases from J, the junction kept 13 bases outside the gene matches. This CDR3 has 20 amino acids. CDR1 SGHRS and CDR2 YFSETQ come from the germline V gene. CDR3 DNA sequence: TGCGCCAGCAGCTTGGAATGGTCCCTAGCGGGAGGTTCGTACCAAGAGACCCAGTACTTC. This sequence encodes CASSLEWSLAGGSYQETQYF. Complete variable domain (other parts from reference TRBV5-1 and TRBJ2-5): KAGVTQTPRYLIKTRGQQVTLSCSPISGHRSVSWYQQTPGQGLQFLFEYFSETQRNKGNFPGRFSGRQFSNSRSEMNVSTLELGDSALYLCASSLEWSLAGGSYQETQYFGPGTRLLVL.

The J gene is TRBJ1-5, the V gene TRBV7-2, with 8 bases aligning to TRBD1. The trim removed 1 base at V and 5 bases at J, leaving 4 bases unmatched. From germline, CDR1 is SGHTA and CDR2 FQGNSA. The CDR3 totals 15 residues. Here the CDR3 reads CASSLDGTGYQPQHF. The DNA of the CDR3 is TGTGCCAGCAGCTTAGACGGGACAGGATATCAGCCCCAGCATTTT.

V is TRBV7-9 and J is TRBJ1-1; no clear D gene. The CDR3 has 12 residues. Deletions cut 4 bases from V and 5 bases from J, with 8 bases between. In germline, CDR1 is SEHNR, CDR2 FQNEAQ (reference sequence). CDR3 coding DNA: TGTGCCAGCAGCTCCGGGAAGACTGAAGCTTTCTTT. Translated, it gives CASSSGKTEAFF.

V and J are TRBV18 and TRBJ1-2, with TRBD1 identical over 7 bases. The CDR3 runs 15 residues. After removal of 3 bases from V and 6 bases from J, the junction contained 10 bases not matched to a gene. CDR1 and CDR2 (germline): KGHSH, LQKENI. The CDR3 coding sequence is TGTGCCAGCTCACCGGCTCGACAGGGCCGGGATGGCTACACCTTC. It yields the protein CASSPARQGRDGYTF.

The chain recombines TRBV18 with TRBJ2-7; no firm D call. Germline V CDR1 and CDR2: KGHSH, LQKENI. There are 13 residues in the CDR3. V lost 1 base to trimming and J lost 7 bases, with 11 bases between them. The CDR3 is CASSPRAPAEQYF. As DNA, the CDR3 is TGTGCCAGCTCACCACGAGCCCCCGCTGAGCAGTACTTC.

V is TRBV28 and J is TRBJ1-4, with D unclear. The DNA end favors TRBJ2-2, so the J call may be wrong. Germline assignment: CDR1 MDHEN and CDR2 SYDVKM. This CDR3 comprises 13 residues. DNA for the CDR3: TGTGCCAGCAGTTTCCTCCGGGCCGGGGAGCTGTTTTTT. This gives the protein CASSFLRAGELFF.

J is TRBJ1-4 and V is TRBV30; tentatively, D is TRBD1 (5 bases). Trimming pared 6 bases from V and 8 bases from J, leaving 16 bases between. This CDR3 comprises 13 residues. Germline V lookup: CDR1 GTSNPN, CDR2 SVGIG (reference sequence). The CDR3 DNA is TGTGCCTGTTCCGGGACTACGACGGAAAAACTGTTTTTT. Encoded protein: CACSGTTTEKLFF.

CDR3 bases: TGTGCCAGCCGACTTGCGGGGAACTCCTACGAGCAGTACTTC. Translation: CASRLAGNSYEQYF. J is TRBJ2-7 and V is TRBV6-6, with D maybe TRBD2 (6 bases). Germline CDR1 and CDR2: MNHNY and SVGAGI (reference sequence). Trimming took 8 bases from V and 0 from J, leaving 14 bases between them. The CDR3 is made up of 14 amino acids.

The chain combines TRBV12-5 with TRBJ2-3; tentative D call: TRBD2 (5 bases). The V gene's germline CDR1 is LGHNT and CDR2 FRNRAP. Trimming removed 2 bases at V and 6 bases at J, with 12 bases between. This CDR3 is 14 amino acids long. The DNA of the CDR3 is TGTGCTAGTGGTTTGCCCGGACTCGGGGATACGCAGTATTTT. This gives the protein CASGLPGLGDTQYF.

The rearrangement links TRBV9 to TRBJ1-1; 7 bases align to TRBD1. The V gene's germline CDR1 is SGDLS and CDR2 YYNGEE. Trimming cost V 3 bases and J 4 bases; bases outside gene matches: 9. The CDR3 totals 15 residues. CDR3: CASSASERGLTEAFF. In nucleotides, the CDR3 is TGTGCCAGCAGCGCCAGTGAAAGGGGGCTCACTGAAGCTTTCTTT. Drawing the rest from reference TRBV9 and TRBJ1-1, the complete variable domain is DSGVTQTPKHLITATGQRVTLRCSPRSGDLSVYWYQQSLDQGLQFLIQYYNGEERAKGNILERFSAQQFPDLHSELNLSSLELGDSALYFCASSASERGLTEAFFGQGTRLTVV.

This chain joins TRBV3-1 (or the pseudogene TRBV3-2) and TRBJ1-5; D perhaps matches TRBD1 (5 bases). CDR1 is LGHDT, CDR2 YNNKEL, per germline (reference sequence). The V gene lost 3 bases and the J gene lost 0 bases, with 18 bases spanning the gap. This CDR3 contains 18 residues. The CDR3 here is CASSHGGSLRSSNQPQHF. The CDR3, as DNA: TGTGCCAGCAGCCATGGGGGGAGTCTAAGATCTAGCAATCAGCCCCAGCATTTT.

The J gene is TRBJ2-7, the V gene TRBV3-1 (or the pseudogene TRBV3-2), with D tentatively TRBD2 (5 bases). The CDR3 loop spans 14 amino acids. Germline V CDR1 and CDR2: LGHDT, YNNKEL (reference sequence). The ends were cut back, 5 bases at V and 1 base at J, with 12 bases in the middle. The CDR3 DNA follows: TGTGCCAGCAGCTCTACTAGGAATTCCTACGAGCAGTACTTC. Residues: CASSSTRNSYEQYF.

CDR3 DNA: TGCAGTGCTGAAACTATCAATGAGCAGTTCTTC. Amino acid sequence: CSAETINEQFF. The rearrangement uses TRBV20-1 and TRBJ2-1; no clear D. Trimming removed 5 bases at V and 6 bases at J, with 8 bases between. The CDR3 totals 11 residues. Germline CDR1 is DFQATT and CDR2 is SNEGSKA (reference sequence).